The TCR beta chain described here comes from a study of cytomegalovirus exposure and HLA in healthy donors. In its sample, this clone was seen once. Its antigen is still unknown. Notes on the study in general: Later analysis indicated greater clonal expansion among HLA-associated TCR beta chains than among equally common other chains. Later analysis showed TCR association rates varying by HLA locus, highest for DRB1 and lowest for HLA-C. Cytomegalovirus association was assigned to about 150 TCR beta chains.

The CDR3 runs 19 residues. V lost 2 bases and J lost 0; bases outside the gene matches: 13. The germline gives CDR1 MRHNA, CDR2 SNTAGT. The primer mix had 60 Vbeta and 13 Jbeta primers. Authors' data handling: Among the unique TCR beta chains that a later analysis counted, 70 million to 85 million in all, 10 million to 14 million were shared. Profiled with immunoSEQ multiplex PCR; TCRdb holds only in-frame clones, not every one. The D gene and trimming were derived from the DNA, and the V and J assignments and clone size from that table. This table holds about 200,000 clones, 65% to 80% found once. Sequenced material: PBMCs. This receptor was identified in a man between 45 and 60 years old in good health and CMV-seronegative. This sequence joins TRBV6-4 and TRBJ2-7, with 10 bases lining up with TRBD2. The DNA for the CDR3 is TGTGCCAGCAGTGACCCCCGGCGGCTAGCGGGAGCTAGCTCCTACGAGCAGTACTTC. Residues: CASSDPRRLAGASSYEQYF.